This T cell receptor beta chain was found in a study of T cells after yellow fever vaccination. Whole-study results and caveats: Primary-vaccination clones mostly resurfaced post-booster (just under 98% CD4, more than 85% CD8). When the response was secondary, it was weaker but reached its peak faster, day 5 versus 15. Abundant contaminating clonotypes from the bulk population could appear in FACS-sorted repertoires.

In this sample, this clonotype turned up many times. What it recognizes is unknown. UMIs and a universal primer site were added when TCR cDNA was made by 5'RACE template switching. Using its own MiXCR run on the 5' RACE reads, TCRdb lists one record per CDR3 protein. The sample has roughly 60,000 distinct CDR3 sequences, roughly 6.9% seen once; the top ten hold about 40%. The sequence derives from a man aged 18 to 35 who received the YFV17D yellow fever vaccine. This specimen was CD8+ T cells sorted from PBMCs, taken on the day of the first yellow fever vaccination.

Here the CDR3 reads CASSSGGRNSYEQYV. The CDR3 DNA is TGTGCCAGCAGCTCTGGGGGCAGGAACTCCTACGAGCAGTACGTC. The chain links TRBV5-5 to TRBJ2-7; D might be TRBD1 (6 bases). The CDR3 extends over 15 amino acids. The V and J ends lost 3 bases and 0 bases respectively, with 13 bases between them. Germline V gene sequence: CDR1 SGHKS, CDR2 YYEKEE (reference sequence).